The 10 T cell receptor beta chains below all came from one sample that was sequenced in a study of beta chain features in type 1 diabetes. Whole-study results and caveats: Moderate yet significant TCRB CDR3 shortening was seen in Type 1 diabetes patients in all four CD4+ subsets.

As every portion of the isolated RNA was reverse transcribed, the sequencing read expressed TCRB transcripts. Produced via immunoSEQ multiplex PCR; TCRdb's table is partial and in-frame only. The sample holds under 300,000 clones; over 20% are singletons and the top ten take about 0.028%. No antigens are known for them. Sequenced material: naive CD4+ T cells from blood. All receptors come from a middle-aged woman with type 1 diabetes.

Regarding this clone: The same CDR3 is also encoded by other DNA sequences in this sample. The chain couples TRBV4-1 to TRBJ2-1; 14 bases fit TRBD2. Germline V gives CDR1 MGHRA, CDR2 YSYEKL. Trimming took 1 base from V and 4 from J; bases not matched to a gene: 6. CDR3 length: 18 amino acids. This chain's CDR3 is CASSQGLAGGPSYNEQFF. CDR3 nucleotide sequence: TGCGCCAGCAGCCAAGGACTAGCGGGAGGGCCGAGTTACAATGAGCAGTTCTTC.

The CDR3 spells CASSLTGYTEAFF. The CDR3, as DNA: TGTGCCAGCAGCTTGACAGGGTACACTGAAGCTTTCTTT. The gene calls are TRBV7-3 and TRBJ1-1; TRBD1 matches 7 bases. This CDR3 has 13 residues. CDR1 and CDR2 (germline): SGHTA, FQGTGA. V lost 3 bases, J lost 3 bases, and 1 base stayed unmatched.

The chain is built from TRBV29-1 and TRBJ2-7, with a weak D call TRBD2 (5 bases). Trimming shortened V by 5 bases and J by 2 bases, and 10 bases separated the two germline ends. The CDR3 covers 12 residues. The germline gives CDR1 SQVTM, CDR2 ANQGSEA. CDR3 residues: CSVWRSPYEQYF. Here the CDR3 DNA reads TGCAGCGTTTGGAGGTCTCCCTACGAGCAGTACTTC.

The rearrangement uses TRBV7-7 and TRBJ2-7, with 7 positions matching TRBD1. CDR3 length equals 15 residues. The germline V gene has CDR1 SSHAT and CDR2 FNYEAQ (reference sequence). Unmatched junction bases numbered 3, after V lost 1 base and J lost 0 bases. CDR3 in amino acids: CASSLGRGSSYEQYF. The CDR3 coding sequence is TGTGCCAGCAGCTTAGGCAGGGGGAGCTCCTACGAGCAGTACTTC.

This clone has just a few counts. V is TRBV29-1 and J is TRBJ2-2, with 8 bases identical to TRBD1. Unmatched junction bases numbered 1, after V lost 4 bases and J lost 3 bases. The CDR3 length is 13 residues. Germline CDR1 and CDR2: SQVTM and ANQGSEA. This chain's CDR3 is CSVAGQDTGELFF. In nucleotides, the CDR3 is TGCAGCGTTGCGGGACAGGACACCGGGGAGCTGTTTTTT.

The chain combines TRBV10-3 with TRBJ2-5; D might be TRBD2 (5 bases). In germline, CDR1 is ENHRY, CDR2 SYGVKD. Trimming took off 8 bases at V and 5 bases at J, with 24 bases between the two ends. The CDR3 has 16 residues. The CDR3 spells CAILPVNLGGGETQYF. The CDR3 region has the DNA TGTGCCATCCTGCCCGTTAACTTAGGAGGTGGGGAGACCCAGTACTTC.

This clone has just a few counts. The genes are TRBV14 and TRBJ2-1, with D hard to call. Germline CDR1 is SGHDN and CDR2 is FVKESK. Between the trimmed V and J ends, which lost 0 bases and 15 bases, there was a span of 12 bases. This CDR3 contains 12 residues. The CDR3 nucleotides read TGTGCCAGCAGCCAAGAAAGAGTCCAACGGTTCTTC. Its translation is CASSQERVQRFF.

The genes are TRBV14 and TRBJ2-7; 7 bases map to TRBD1. This CDR3 comprises 14 residues. V lost 5 bases, J lost 3 bases, and 7 bases stayed unmatched. Germline values: CDR1 SGHDN, CDR2 FVKESK. Written as DNA, the CDR3 is TGTGCCAGCAGCTCGCTGACAGGGAACTACGAGCAGTACTTC. Translated: CASSSLTGNYEQYF.

The V and J genes are TRBV5-1 and TRBJ1-1, with 8 bases fitting TRBD1. The CDR3 consists of 15 residues. V dropped 4 bases and J dropped 0; count of bases not matched to a gene: 5. Germline-derived CDR1 and CDR2 are SGHRS and YFSETQ. Written as DNA, the CDR3 is TGCGCCAGCAGCGGTGGACAGGGCTTGAACACTGAAGCTTTCTTT. Its translation is CASSGGQGLNTEAFF.

This clone was detected only a few times. The chain links TRBV6-6 to TRBJ2-7; 7 bases line up with TRBD1. Germline V gene data show CDR1 as MNHNY and CDR2 as SVGAGI (reference sequence). This CDR3 comprises 13 residues. The ends lost 5 bases at V and 4 bases at J; junction bases unmatched: 5. The CDR3 reads CASSPGTAYEQYF. The CDR3 DNA sequence: TGTGCCAGCAGTCCCGGGACAGCATACGAGCAGTACTTC.